This T cell receptor beta chain comes out of a study of blood T cell repertoires in COVID-19. Across the study: PBMCs, B-cell-depleted T cells, or T cells were the source of the cDNA or gDNA that made up the material.

TCRdb keeps only in-frame clones here, not all; method: immunoSEQ multiplex PCR. Of under 250,000 clones in the sample, about 82% are singletons; the top ten hold approximately 6.3%. The sample consisted of peripheral blood. This TCR came from a woman aged 55-70 years with active or convalescent COVID-19.

This chain's CDR3 is CASSGTRASNEQFF. The CDR3 DNA reads as TGCGCCAGCAGCGGGACTAGGGCCAGCAATGAGCAGTTCTTC. The chain uses TRBV10-1 and TRBJ2-1, with TRBD2 matching over 8 bases. The CDR3 loop spans 14 amino acids. Trimming cost V 6 bases and J 6 bases; bases outside gene matches: 7. Germline CDR1 reads WNHNN; CDR2 reads SYGVQD (reference sequence).